This TCR beta chain was documented in a study of T cells in Graves' hyperthyroidism and ophthalmopathy. Study-wide points: Blood also held most thyroid clonotypes expanded beyond 0.001.

As for this clonotype: Its matching antigen is unknown. One end of the junction fails to match germline, which may point to a read error.

From germline, CDR1 is SSHAT and CDR2 FNYEAQ (reference sequence). The CDR3 is made up of 13 amino acids. TCR beta CDR3 sequences were amplified from RNA transcripts. An initial round of RT-PCR targeting the TCR CDR3 relied on the HTBI primer set. Each CDR3 protein is one row after TCRdb ran MiXCR on the multiplex PCR reads. The sample carries about 600,000 distinct CDR3 sequences, approximately 15% recorded once. The chain carries TRBV7-7 and TRBJ2-1, with 10 bases identical to TRBD2. The source is a woman in her late teens or twenties with Graves' ophthalmopathy. The material sequenced was blood. The CDR3 spells CASSLEREGRQFF. The CDR3 bases are TGTGCTAGCAGCTTAGAGCGGGAGGGCCGTCAGTTCTTC. The full variable domain, completed using reference TRBV7-7 and TRBJ2-1, is GAGVSQSPRYKVTKRGQDVTLRCDPISSHATLYWYQQALGQGPEFLTYFNYEAQPDKSGLPSDRFSAERPEGSISTLTIQRTEQRDSAMYRCASSLEREGRQFFGPGTRLTVL.